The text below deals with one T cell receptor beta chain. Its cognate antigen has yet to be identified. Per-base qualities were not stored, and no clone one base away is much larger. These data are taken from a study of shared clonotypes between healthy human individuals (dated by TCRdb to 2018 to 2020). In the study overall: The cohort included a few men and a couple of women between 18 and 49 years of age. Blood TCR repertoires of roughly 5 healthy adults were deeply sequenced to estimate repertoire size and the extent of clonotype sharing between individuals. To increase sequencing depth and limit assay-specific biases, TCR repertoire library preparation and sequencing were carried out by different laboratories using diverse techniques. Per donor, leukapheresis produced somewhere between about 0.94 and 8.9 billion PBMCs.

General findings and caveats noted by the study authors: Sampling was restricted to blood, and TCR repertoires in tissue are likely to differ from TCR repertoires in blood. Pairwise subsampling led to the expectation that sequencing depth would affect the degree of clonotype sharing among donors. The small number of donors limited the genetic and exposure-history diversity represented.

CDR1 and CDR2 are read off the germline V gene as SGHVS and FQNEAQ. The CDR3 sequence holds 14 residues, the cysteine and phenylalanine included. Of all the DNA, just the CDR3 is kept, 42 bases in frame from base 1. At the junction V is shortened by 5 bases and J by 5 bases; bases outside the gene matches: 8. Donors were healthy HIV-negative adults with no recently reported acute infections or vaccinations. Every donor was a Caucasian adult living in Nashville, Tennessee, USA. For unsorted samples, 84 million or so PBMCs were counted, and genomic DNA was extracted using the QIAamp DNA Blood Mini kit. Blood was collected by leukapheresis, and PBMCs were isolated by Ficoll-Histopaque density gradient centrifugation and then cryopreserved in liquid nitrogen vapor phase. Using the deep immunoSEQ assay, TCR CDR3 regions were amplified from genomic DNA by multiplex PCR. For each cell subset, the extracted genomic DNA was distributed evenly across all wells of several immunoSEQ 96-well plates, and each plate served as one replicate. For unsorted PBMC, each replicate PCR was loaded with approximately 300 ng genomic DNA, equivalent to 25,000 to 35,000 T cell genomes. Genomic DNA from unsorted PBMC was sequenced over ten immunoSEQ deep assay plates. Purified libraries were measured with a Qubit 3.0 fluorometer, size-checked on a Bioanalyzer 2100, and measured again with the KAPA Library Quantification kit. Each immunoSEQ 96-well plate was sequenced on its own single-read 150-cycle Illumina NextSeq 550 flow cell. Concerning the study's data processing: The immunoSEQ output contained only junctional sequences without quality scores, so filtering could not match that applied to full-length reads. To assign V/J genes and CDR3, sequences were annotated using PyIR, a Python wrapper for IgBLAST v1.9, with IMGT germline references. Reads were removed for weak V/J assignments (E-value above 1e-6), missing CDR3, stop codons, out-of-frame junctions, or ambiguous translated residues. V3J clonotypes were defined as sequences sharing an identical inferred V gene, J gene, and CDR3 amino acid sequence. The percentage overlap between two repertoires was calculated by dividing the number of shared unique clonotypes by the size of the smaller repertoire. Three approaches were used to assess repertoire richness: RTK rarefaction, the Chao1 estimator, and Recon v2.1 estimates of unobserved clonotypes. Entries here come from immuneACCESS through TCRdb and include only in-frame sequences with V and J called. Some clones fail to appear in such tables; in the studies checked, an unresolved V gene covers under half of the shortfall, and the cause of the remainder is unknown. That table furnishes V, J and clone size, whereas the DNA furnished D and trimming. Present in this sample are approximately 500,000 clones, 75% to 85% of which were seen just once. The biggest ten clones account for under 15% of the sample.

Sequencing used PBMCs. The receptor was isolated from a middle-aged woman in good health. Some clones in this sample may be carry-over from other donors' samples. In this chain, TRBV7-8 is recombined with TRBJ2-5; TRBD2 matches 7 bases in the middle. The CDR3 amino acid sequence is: CASSHGEGGETQYF. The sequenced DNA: TGTGCCAGCAGCCACGGGGAGGGTGGCGAGACCCAGTACTTC.